This paragraph covers one T cell receptor beta chain sequence. The antigen is undetermined. The test was conducted at deep level. Sequenced by immunoSEQ multiplex PCR; TCRdb stores in-frame clones only, minus some. The sample carries approximately 1.5 million clones, about 98.5% recorded once. The sample belongs to a study of shared clonotypes between healthy human individuals. The CDR3 totals 11 residues. The V gene lost 6 bases and the J gene lost 12 bases, with 15 bases spanning the gap. Germline loops: CDR1 DFQATT, CDR2 SNEGSKA (reference sequence). Study findings and constraints: All-four-donor shared clonotypes had higher generation probabilities than non-shared clonotypes did. Clonotype sharing among donors was expected to depend on sequencing depth. The sharing of 4.5% to 5% of naive CD4 clonotypes was seen across a handful of donors.

The J gene is TRBJ2-1, the V gene TRBV20-1; D could derive from TRBD1 or TRBD2 (5 bases each). The sequence came from a young man in good health. Sequencing used naive CD4+ T cells sorted from blood. Stated subset: CD45RA+ positively selected. In nucleotides, the CDR3 is TGCAGTGCCCATGGGGGAGCAGCGCAGTTCTTC. It is translated as CSAHGGAAQFF.